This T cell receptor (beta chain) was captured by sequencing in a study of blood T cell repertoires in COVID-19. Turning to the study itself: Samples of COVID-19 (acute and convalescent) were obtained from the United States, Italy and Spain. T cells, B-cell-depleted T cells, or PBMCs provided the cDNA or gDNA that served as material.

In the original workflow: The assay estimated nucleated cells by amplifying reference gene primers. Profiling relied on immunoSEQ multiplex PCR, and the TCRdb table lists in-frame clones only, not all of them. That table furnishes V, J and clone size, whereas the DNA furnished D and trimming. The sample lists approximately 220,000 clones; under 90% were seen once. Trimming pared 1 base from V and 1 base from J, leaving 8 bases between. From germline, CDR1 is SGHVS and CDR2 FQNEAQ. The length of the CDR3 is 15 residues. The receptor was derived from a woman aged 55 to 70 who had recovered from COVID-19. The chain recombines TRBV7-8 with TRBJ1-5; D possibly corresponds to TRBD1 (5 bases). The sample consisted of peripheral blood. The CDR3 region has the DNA TGTGCCAGCAGCTTAGATGGGGCGAGCAATCAGCCCCAGCATTTT. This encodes CASSLDGASNQPQHF.